Reported below is one T cell receptor beta chain. What it binds is unknown. The data stem from a study of cytomegalovirus exposure and HLA in healthy donors. Regarding the study as a whole: Across all donors, roughly uniform sequencing depth was an assumption of the presence/absence analyses. Accounts indicate the classifier identified cytomegalovirus status with strong specificity and sensitivity. Previous analysis showed most TCR beta V segments were productive about 87% or about 30% of the time. The authors later linked a missense DCLRE1C variant to TCR beta V- and J-gene trimming.

V lost 6 bases to trimming and J lost 1 base, with 13 bases between them. CDR1 and CDR2 (germline): MNHEY, SVGAGI. This CDR3 has 15 amino acids. The PCR was carried out with 60 Vbeta primers and 13 Jbeta primers. The protocol was immunoSEQ multiplex PCR, while the TCRdb copy is restricted to in-frame clones and leaves out a portion. The repertoire holds some 90,000 clones, with more than 75% as singletons. The chain combines TRBV6-5 with TRBJ1-3, with D tentatively TRBD1 (6 bases). Sequencing used PBMCs. The sequence was obtained from a human donor in good health. CDR3 sequence (DNA): TGTGCCAGCAGCTCCACAGGGTTTTCTGGAAACACCATATATTTT. Translation gives CASSSTGFSGNTIYF.